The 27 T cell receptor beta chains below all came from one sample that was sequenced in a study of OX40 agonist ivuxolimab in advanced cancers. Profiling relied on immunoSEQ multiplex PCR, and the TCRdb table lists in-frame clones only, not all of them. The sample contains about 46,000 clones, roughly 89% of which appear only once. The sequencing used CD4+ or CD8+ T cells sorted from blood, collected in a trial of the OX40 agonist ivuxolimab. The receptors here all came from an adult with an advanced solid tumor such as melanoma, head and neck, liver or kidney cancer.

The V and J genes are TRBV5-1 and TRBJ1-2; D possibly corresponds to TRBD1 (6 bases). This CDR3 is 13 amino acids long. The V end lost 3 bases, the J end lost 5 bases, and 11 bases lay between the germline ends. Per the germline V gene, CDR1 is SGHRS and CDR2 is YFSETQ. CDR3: CASSSGGGYGYTF. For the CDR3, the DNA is TGCGCCAGCAGCTCCGGGGGCGGGTATGGCTACACCTTC.

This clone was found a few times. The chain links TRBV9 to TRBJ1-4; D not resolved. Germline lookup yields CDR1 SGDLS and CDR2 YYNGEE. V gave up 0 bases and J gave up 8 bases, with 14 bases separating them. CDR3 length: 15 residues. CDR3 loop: CASSVDRPTREKLFF. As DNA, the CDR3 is TGTGCCAGCAGCGTAGACAGACCTACGAGAGAAAAACTGTTTTTT.

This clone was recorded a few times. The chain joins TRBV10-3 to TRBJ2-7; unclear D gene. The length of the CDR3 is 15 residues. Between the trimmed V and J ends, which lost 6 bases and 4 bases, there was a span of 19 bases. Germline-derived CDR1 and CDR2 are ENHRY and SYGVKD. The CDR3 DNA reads TGTGCCATCAGGGATCACCCCGGTGCACGTTACGAGCAGTACTTC. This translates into CAIRDHPGARYEQYF.

In DNA form, the CDR3 reads TGTGCCTTCCTAACCCCAGGGGAAAAACTGTTTTTT. Translation gives CAFLTPGEKLFF. This chain connects TRBV30 to TRBJ1-4; a possible D gene is TRBD1 (5 bases). CDR1 is GTSNPN, CDR2 SVGIG, per germline (reference sequence). The CDR3 contains 12 residues. V was shortened by 7 bases and J by 8 bases, with 14 bases between the two germline ends.

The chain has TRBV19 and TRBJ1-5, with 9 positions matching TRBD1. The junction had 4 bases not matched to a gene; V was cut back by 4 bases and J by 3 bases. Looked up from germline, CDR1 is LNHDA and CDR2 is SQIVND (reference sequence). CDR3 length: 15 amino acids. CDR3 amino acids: CASSTGQGNNQPQHF. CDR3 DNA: TGTGCCAGTAGTACAGGACAGGGGAACAATCAGCCCCAGCATTTT.

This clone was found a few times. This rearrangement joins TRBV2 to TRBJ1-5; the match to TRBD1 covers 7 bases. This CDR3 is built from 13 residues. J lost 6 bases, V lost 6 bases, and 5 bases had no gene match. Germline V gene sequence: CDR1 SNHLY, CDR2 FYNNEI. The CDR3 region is CASSPGQFQPQHF. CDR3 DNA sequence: TGTGCCAGCAGCCCGGGACAGTTTCAGCCCCAGCATTTT.

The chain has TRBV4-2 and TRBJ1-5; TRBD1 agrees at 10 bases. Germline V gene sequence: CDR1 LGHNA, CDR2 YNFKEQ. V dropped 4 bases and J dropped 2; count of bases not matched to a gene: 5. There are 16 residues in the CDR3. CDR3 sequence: CASSPGQGSGNQPQHF. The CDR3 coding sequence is TGTGCCAGCAGCCCGGGACAGGGGAGTGGCAATCAGCCCCAGCATTTT.

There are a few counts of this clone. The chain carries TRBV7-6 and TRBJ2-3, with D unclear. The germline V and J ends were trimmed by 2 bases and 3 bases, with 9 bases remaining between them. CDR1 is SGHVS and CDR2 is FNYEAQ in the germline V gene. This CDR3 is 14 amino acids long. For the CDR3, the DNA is TGTGCCAGCAGCTTACTAGTCTCGACAGATACGCAGTATTTT. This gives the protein CASSLLVSTDTQYF. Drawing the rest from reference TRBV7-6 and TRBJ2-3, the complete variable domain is GAGVSQSPRYKVTKRGQDVALRCDPISGHVSLYWYRQALGQGPEFLTYFNYEAQQDKSGLPNDRFSAERPEGSISTLTIQRTEQRDSAMYRCASSLLVSTDTQYFGPGTRLTVL.

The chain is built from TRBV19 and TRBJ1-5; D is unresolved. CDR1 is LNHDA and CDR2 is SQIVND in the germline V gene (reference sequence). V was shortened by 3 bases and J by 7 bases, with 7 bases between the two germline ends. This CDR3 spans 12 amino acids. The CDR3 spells CASSISRQPQHF. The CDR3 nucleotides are TGTGCCAGTAGTATCTCACGCCAGCCCCAGCATTTT.

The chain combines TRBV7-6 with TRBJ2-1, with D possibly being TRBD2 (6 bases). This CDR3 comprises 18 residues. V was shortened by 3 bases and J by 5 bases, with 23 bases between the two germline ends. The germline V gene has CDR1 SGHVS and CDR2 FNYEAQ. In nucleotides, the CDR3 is TGTGCCAGCAGCTTGGTCTCGGGCGGGACCCGAAGCCACAATGAGCAGTTCTTC. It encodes CASSLVSGGTRSHNEQFF.

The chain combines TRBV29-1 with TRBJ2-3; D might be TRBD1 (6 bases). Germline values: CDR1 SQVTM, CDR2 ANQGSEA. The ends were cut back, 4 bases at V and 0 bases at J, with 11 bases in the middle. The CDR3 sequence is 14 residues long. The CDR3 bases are TGCAGCGTTGGGGACAATATTAGCACAGATACGCAGTATTTT. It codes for CSVGDNISTDTQYF.

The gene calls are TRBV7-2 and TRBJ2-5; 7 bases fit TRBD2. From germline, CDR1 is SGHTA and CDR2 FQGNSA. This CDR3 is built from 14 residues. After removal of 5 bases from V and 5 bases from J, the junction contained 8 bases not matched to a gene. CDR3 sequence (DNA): TGTGCCAGCAGCCTTTGGCGGGAGCAGGAGACCCAGTACTTC. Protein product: CASSLWREQETQYF.

The CDR3 sequence: CASSPSLGTSSYEQYF. In DNA form, the CDR3 reads TGTGCCAGCAGCCCTTCACTCGGGACGAGCTCCTACGAGCAGTACTTC. V gene TRBV7-3 combines with J gene TRBJ2-7; the D gene could be TRBD1 or TRBD2 (5 bases each). The germline V gene encodes CDR1 SGHTA and CDR2 FQGTGA. This CDR3 is 16 amino acids long. V was cut by 5 bases and J by 0 bases, with 17 bases left in between.

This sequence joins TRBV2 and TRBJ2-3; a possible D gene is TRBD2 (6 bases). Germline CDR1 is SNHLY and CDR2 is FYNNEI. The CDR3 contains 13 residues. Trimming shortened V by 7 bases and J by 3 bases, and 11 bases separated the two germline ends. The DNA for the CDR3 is TGTGCCAGCAAGTCGGGGGAGACAGATACGCAGTATTTT. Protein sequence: CASKSGETDTQYF.

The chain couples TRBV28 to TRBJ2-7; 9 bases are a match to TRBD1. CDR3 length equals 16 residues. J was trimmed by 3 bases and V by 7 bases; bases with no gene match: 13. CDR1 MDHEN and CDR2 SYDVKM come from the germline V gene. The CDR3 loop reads CASIHTRGTGNYEQYF. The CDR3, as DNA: TGTGCCAGCATCCATACGAGGGGGACAGGGAACTACGAGCAGTACTTC.

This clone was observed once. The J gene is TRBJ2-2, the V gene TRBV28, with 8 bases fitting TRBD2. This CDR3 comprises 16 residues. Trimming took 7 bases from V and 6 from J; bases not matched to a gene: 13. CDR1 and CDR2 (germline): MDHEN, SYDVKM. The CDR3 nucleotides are TGTGCCAGCACCCAAGGTGGTAGCGGGATGGCCGGGGAGCTGTTTTTT. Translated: CASTQGGSGMAGELFF. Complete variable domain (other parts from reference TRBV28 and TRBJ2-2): DVKVTQSSRYLVKRTGEKVFLECVQDMDHENMFWYRQDPGLGLRLIYFSYDVKMKEKGDIPEGYSVSREKKERFSLILESASTNQTSMYLCASTQGGSGMAGELFFGEGSRLTVL.

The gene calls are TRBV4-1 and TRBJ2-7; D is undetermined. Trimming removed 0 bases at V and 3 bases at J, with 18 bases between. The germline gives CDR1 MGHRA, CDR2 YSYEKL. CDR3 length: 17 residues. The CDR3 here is CASSQELRQYLGYEQYF. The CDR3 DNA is TGCGCCAGCAGCCAAGAATTAAGGCAATACTTAGGCTACGAGCAGTACTTC.

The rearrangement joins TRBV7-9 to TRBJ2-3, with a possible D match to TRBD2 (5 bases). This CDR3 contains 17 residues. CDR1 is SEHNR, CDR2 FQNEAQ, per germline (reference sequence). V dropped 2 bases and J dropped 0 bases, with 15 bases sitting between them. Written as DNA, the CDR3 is TGTGCCAGCAGCTTACCCAGTTTGGGCGGGAGCACAGATACGCAGTATTTT. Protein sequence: CASSLPSLGGSTDTQYF.

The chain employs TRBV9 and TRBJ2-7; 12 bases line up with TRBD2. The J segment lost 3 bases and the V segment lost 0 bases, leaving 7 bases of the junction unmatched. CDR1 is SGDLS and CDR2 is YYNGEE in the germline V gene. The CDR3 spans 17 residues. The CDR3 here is CASSVGSLTSGSYEQYF. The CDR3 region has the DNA TGTGCCAGCAGCGTAGGTTCCCTGACTAGCGGGAGCTACGAGCAGTACTTC.

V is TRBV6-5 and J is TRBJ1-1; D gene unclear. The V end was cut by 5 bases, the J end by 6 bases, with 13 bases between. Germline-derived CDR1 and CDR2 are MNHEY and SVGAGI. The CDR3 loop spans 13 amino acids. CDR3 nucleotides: TGTGCCAGCAGTCGAATCAGAAGCGCTGAAGCTTTCTTT. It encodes CASSRIRSAEAFF.

CDR3 nucleotides: TGCGCCAGCAGCTCACCGGAAGGGGCTGGGGCCAACGTCCTGACTTTC. Encoded protein: CASSSPEGAGANVLTF. This chain joins TRBV4-1 and TRBJ2-6; weak D call: TRBD1 (5 bases). The CDR3 runs 16 residues. V gave up 5 bases and J gave up 2 bases, with 13 bases separating them. From germline, CDR1 is MGHRA and CDR2 YSYEKL.

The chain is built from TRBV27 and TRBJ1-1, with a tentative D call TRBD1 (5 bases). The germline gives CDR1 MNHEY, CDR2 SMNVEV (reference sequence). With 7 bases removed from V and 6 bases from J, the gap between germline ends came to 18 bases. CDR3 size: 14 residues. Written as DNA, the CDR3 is TGTGCCAGCACCCCGGGGGACGGCATGGCTGAAGCTTTCTTT. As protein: CASTPGDGMAEAFF.

CDR3 DNA: TGTGCCAGCAGTGAAGCTTCAATACAGGGGGCATCCTTAAAAACTGAAGCTTTCTTT. Translation gives CASSEASIQGASLKTEAFF. The chain has TRBV6-1 and TRBJ1-1; 9 bases map to TRBD1. CDR3 length: 19 residues. Per the germline V gene, CDR1 is MNHNS and CDR2 is SASEGT. V was pared by 0 bases and J by 5 bases, with 16 bases of the junction left unmatched.

The CDR3 sequence: CSVPGGSGANVLTF. The CDR3 DNA follows: TGCAGCGTGCCAGGGGGCTCTGGGGCCAACGTCCTGACTTTC. This chain links TRBV29-1 with TRBJ2-6; 7 nucleotides align to TRBD1. V lost 6 bases to trimming and J lost 0 bases; unmatched junction nucleotides: 2. CDR1 is SQVTM, CDR2 ANQGSEA, per germline. This CDR3 has 14 amino acids. Full variable domain (rest looked up from reference TRBV29-1 and TRBJ2-6): SAVISQKPSRDICQRGTSLTIQCQVDSQVTMMFWYRQQPGQSLTLIATANQGSEATYESGFVIDKFPISRPNLTFSTLTVSNMSPEDSSIYLCSVPGGSGANVLTFGAGSRLTVL.

The CDR3 DNA follows: TGTGCCAGCAGCTTAGCACTGGCCTACGAGCAGTACTTC. Encoded protein: CASSLALAYEQYF. V gene TRBV11-1 combines with J gene TRBJ2-7; D is ambiguous. The germline V gene encodes CDR1 SGHAT and CDR2 FQDESV (reference sequence). The CDR3 contains 13 residues. Trimming cost V 0 bases and J 2 bases, with 5 bases left between them.

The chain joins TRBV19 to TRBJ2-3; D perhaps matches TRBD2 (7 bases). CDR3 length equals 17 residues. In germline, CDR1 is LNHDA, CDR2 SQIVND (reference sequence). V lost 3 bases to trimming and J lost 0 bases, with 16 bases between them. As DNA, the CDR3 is TGTGCCAGTAGTATGGGAGGGGGTTTTTTTAGCACAGATACGCAGTATTTT. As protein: CASSMGGGFFSTDTQYF.

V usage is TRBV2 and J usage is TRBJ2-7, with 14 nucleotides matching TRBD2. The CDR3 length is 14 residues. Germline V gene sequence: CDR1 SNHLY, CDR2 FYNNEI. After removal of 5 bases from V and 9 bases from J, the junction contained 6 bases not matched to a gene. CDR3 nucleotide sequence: TGTGCCAGCAGTTTGACTAGCGGGAGGGCCTTGCAGTACTTC. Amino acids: CASSLTSGRALQYF.